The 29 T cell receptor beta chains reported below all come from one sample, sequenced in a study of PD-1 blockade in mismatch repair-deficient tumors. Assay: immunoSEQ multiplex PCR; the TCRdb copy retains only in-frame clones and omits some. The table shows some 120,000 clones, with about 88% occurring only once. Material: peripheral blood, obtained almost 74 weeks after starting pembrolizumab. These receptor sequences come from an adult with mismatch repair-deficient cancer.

CDR3 DNA sequence: TGTGCCATCAGTCCTACCGGCTACGAGCAGTACTTC. This gives the protein CAISPTGYEQYF. The V and J genes are TRBV10-3 and TRBJ2-7, with D unclear. CDR1 is ENHRY and CDR2 is SYGVKD in the germline V gene. This CDR3 has 12 amino acids. V was clipped by 5 bases and J by 3 bases, with 8 bases between them.

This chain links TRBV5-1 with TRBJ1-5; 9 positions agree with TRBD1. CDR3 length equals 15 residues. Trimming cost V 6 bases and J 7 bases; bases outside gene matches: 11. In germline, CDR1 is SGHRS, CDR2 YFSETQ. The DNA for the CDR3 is TGCGCCAGCAAGCCGTCCCTCGACAGGGGGCAGCCCCAGCATTTT. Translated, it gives CASKPSLDRGQPQHF.

DNA for the CDR3: TGTGCCAGCAGCGACCAGGGGGCAGGATACAATGAGCAGTTCTTC. Its translation is CASSDQGAGYNEQFF. The chain carries TRBV7-3 and TRBJ2-1; 8 bases match TRBD1. Germline assignment: CDR1 SGHTA and CDR2 FQGTGA. J lost 4 bases, V lost 5 bases, and 7 bases had no gene match. The CDR3 is 15 residues long.

CDR3 nucleotide sequence: TGCGCCAGCAGCTTGGCGGGAGGAGGGACAGATACGCAGTATTTT. This encodes CASSLAGGGTDTQYF. This sequence joins TRBV5-1 and TRBJ2-3; 7 bases agree with TRBD2. Germline assignment: CDR1 SGHRS and CDR2 YFSETQ. This CDR3 is built from 15 residues. The trim removed 0 bases at V and 3 bases at J, leaving 4 bases unmatched. Full variable domain (remainder filled in from reference TRBV5-1 and TRBJ2-3): KAGVTQTPRYLIKTRGQQVTLSCSPISGHRSVSWYQQTPGQGLQFLFEYFSETQRNKGNFPGRFSGRQFSNSRSEMNVSTLELGDSALYLCASSLAGGGTDTQYFGPGTRLTVL.

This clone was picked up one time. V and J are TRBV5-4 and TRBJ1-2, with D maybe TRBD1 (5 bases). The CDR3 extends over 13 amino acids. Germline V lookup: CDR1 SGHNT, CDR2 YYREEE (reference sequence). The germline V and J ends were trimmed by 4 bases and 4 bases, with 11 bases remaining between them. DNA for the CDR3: TGTGCCAGCAGCAGGGACGGCTCCTATGGCTACACCTTC. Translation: CASSRDGSYGYTF. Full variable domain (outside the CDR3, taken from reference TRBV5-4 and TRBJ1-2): ETGVTQSPTHLIKTRGQQVTLRCSSQSGHNTVSWYQQALGQGPQFIFQYYREEENGRGNFPPRFSGLQFPNYSSELNVNALELDDSALYLCASSRDGSYGYTFGSGTRLTVV.

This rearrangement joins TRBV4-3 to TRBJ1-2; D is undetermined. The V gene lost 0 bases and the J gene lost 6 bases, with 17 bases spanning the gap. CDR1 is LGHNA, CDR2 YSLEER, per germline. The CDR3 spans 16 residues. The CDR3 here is CASSQDLYAWTDGYTF. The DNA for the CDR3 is TGCGCCAGCAGCCAAGATCTATATGCTTGGACGGATGGCTACACCTTC.

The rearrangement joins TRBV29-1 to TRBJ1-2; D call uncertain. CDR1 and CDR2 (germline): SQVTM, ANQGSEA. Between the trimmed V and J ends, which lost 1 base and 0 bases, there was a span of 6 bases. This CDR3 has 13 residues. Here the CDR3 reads CSVEGRSNYGYTF. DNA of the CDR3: TGCAGCGTTGAAGGGCGATCTAACTATGGCTACACCTTC. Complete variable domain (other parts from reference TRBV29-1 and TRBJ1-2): SAVISQKPSRDICQRGTSLTIQCQVDSQVTMMFWYRQQPGQSLTLIATANQGSEATYESGFVIDKFPISRPNLTFSTLTVSNMSPEDSSIYLCSVEGRSNYGYTFGSGTRLTVV.

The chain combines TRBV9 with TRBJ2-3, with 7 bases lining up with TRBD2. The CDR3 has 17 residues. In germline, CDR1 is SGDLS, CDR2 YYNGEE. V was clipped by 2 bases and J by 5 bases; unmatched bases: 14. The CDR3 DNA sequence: TGTGCCAGCAGCGTCAGAGGGTCTTCGGGGGGAGTAGATACGCAGTATTTT. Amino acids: CASSVRGSSGGVDTQYF.

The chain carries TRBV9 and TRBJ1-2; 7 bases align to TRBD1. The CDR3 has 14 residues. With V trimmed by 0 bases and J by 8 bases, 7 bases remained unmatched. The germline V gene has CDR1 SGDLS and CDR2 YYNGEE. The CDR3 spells CASSVAGGGDGYTF. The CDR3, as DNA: TGTGCCAGCAGCGTAGCTGGAGGGGGCGACGGCTACACCTTC.

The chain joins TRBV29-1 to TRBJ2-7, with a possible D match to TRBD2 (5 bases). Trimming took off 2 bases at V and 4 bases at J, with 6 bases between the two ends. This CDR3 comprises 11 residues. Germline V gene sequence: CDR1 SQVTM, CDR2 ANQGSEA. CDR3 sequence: CSVERGYEQYF. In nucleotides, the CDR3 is TGCAGCGTTGAACGAGGGTACGAGCAGTACTTC.

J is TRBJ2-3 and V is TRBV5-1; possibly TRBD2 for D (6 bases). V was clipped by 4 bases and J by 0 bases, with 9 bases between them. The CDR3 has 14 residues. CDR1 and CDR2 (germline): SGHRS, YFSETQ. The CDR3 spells CASSPGTSTDTQYF. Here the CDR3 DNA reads TGCGCCAGCAGCCCAGGGACTAGCACAGATACGCAGTATTTT.

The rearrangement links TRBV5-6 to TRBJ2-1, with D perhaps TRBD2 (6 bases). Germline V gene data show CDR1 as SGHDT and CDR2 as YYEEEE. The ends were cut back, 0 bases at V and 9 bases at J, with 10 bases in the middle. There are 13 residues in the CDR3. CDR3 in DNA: TGTGCCAGCAGCTTGGGTCTCGGGGGTGAGCAGTTCTTC. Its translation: CASSLGLGGEQFF.

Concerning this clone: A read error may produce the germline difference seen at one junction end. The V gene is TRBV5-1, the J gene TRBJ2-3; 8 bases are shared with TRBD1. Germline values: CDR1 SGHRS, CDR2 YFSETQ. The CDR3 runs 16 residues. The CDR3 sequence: CASSLQDRVEPFGVFF. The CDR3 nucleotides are TGCGCCAGCAGCTTGCAGGACAGGGTGGAACCCTTCGGAGTATTTTTT.

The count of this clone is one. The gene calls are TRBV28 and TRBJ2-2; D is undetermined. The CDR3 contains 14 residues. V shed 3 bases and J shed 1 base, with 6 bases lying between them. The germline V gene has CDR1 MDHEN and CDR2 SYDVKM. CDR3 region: CASSFSVNTGELFF. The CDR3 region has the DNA TGTGCCAGCAGTTTTTCTGTGAACACCGGGGAGCTGTTTTTT.

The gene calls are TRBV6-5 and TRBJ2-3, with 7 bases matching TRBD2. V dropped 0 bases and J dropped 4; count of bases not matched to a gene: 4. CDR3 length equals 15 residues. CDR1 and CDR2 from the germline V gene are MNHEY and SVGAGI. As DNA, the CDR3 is TGTGCCAGCAGTTACTCGACTAGCTCCGCAGATACGCAGTATTTT. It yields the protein CASSYSTSSADTQYF.

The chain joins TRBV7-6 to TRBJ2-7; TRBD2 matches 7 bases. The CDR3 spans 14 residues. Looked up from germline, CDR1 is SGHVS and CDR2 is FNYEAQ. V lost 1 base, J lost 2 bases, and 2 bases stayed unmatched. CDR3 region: CASSLGGGPYEQYF. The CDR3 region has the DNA TGTGCCAGCAGCTTAGGGGGGGGTCCCTACGAGCAGTACTTC.

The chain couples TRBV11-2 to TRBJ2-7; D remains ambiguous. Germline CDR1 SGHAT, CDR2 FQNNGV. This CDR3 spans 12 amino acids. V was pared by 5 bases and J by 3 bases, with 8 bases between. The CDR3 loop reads CASSRTNYEQYF. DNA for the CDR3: TGTGCCAGCAGCCGTACAAACTACGAGCAGTACTTC.

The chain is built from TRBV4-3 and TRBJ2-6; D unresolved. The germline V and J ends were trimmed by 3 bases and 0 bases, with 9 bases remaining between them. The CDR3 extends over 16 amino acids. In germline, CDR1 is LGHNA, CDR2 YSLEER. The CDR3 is CASSHPDTSGANVLTF. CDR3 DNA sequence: TGCGCCAGCAGCCATCCCGACACCTCTGGGGCCAACGTCCTGACTTTC.

The CDR3 spells CASSTGTAGETQYF. DNA of the CDR3: TGTGCCAGCAGCACCGGGACAGCAGGAGAGACCCAGTACTTC. The chain links TRBV5-4 to TRBJ2-5; 7 bases map to TRBD1. This CDR3 is built from 14 residues. The trim removed 4 bases at V and 4 bases at J, leaving 7 bases unmatched. Germline CDR1 and CDR2: SGHNT and YYREEE (reference sequence). Combining the CDR3 with reference TRBV5-4 and TRBJ2-5 gives the whole variable domain ETGVTQSPTHLIKTRGQQVTLRCSSQSGHNTVSWYQQALGQGPQFIFQYYREEENGRGNFPPRFSGLQFPNYSSELNVNALELDDSALYLCASSTGTAGETQYFGPGTRLLVL.

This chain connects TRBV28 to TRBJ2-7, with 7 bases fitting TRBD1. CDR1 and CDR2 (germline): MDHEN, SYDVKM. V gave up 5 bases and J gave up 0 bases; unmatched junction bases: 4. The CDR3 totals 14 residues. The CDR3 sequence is CASSMDRTSYEQYF. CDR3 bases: TGTGCCAGCAGTATGGACAGGACCTCCTACGAGCAGTACTTC.

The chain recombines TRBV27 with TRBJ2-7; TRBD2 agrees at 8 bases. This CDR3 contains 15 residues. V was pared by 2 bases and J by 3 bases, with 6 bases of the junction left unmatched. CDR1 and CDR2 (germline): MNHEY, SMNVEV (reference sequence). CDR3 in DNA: TGTGCCAGCAGTTTAACAGCGGGAGTTGACTACGAGCAGTACTTC. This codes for CASSLTAGVDYEQYF.

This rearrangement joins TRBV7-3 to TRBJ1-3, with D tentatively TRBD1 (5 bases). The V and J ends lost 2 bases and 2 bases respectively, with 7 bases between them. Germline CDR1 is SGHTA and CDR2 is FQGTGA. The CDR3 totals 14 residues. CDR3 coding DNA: TGTGCCAGCAGCTTAGGGGGGACTGGAAACACCATATATTTT. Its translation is CASSLGGTGNTIYF.

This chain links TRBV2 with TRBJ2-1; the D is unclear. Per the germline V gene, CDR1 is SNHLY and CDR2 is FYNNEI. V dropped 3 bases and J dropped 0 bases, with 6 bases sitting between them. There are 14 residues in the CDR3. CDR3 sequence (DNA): TGTGCCAGCAGTGAGTTCAGCTCCTACAATGAGCAGTTCTTC. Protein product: CASSEFSSYNEQFF.

CDR3 coding DNA: TGCGCCAGCAGCCAAGTCAGGGGGGGGTTTTACGAGCAGTACTTC. Protein product: CASSQVRGGFYEQYF. This sequence joins TRBV4-3 and TRBJ2-7, with D possibly called TRBD1 or TRBD2 (7 bases each). V was clipped by 1 base and J by 4 bases, with 14 bases between them. The CDR3 length is 15 residues. Germline V gives CDR1 LGHNA, CDR2 YSLEER.

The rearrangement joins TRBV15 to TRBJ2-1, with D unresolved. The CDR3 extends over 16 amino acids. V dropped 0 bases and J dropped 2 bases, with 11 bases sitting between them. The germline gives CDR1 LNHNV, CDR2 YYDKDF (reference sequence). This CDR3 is CATSRDRLLPYNEQFF. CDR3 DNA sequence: TGTGCCACCAGCAGAGACAGGCTTTTACCCTACAATGAGCAGTTCTTC. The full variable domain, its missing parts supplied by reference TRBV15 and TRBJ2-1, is DAMVIQNPRYQVTQFGKPVTLSCSQTLNHNVMYWYQQKSSQAPKLLFHYYDKDFNNEADTPDNFQSRRPNTSFCFLDIRSPGLGDTAMYLCATSRDRLLPYNEQFFGPGTRLTVL.

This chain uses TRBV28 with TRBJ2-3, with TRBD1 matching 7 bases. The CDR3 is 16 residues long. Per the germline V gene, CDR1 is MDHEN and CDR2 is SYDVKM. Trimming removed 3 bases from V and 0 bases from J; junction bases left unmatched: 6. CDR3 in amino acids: CASSFDRASSTDTQYF. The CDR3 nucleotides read TGTGCCAGCAGTTTCGACAGGGCTTCTAGCACAGATACGCAGTATTTT.

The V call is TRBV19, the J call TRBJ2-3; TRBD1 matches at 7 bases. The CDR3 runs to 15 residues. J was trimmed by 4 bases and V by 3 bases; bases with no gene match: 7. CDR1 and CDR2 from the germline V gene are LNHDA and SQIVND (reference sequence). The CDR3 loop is CASSIYEGAPDTQYF. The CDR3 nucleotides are TGTGCCAGTAGTATTTATGAGGGGGCTCCAGATACGCAGTATTTT.

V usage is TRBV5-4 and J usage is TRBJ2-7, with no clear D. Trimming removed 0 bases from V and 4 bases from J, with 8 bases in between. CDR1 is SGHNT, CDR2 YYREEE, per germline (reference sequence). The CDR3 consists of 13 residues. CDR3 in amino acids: CASSLGESYEQYF. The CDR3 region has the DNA TGTGCCAGCAGCTTGGGAGAGTCGTACGAGCAGTACTTC.

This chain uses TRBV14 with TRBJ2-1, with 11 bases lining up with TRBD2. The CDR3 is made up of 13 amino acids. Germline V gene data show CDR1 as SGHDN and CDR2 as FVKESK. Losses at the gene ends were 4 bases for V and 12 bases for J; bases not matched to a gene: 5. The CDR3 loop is CASSPYTSGGQFF. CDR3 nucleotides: TGTGCCAGCAGCCCTTATACTAGCGGGGGGCAGTTCTTC.